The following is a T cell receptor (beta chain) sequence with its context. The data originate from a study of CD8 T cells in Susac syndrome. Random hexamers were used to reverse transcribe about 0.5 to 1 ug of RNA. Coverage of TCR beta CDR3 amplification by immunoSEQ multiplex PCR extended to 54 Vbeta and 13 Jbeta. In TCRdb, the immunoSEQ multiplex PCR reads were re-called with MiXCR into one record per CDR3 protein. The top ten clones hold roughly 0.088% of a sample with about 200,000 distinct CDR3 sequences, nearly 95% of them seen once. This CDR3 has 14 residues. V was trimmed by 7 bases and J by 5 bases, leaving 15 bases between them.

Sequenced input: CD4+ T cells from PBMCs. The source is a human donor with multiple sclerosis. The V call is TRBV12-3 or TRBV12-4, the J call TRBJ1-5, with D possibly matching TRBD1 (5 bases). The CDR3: CASTLGGQYQPQHF. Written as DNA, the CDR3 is TGTGCCAGCACCCTGGGGGGTCAATATCAGCCCCAGCATTTT.